This passage covers 30 T cell receptor beta chains from one sample sequenced in a study of T cells after yellow fever vaccination. A single record per CDR3 protein comes from TCRdb applying MiXCR to the 5' RACE reads. The sample includes some 400,000 distinct CDR3 sequences, under 20% of them seen just once. Sequences were derived from PBMCs, sampled before the yellow fever booster vaccination. These receptors were obtained from a man between 18 and 35 years old who received the YFV17D yellow fever vaccine.

The chain combines TRBV6-6 with TRBJ2-1; no clear D gene. Germline CDR1 MNHNY, CDR2 SVGAGI (reference sequence). Trimming pared 7 bases from V and 4 bases from J, leaving 14 bases between. The CDR3 consists of 14 residues. The CDR3 DNA is TGTGCCAGCATCCCCGGTTCAGGATACAATGAGCAGTTCTTC. It encodes CASIPGSGYNEQFF.

The chain uses TRBV12-3 or TRBV12-4 and TRBJ1-1; D is ambiguous. Deletions cut 10 bases from V and 0 bases from J, with 9 bases between. The CDR3 extends over 12 amino acids. The CDR3 spells CATGVLNTEAFF. CDR3 DNA: TGTGCCACCGGCGTTCTGAACACTGAAGCTTTCTTT.

This clonotype was recorded a few times. The chain combines TRBV5-1 with TRBJ1-2; D might be TRBD1 (5 bases). Germline V CDR1 and CDR2: SGHRS, YFSETQ. Trimming shortened V by 4 bases and J by 4 bases, and 20 bases separated the two germline ends. This CDR3 is 16 amino acids long. The CDR3 spells CASSPLFREVFYGYTF. The DNA for the CDR3 is TGCGCCAGCAGCCCCCTCTTCAGGGAAGTTTTCTATGGCTACACCTTC.

The gene calls are TRBV6-6 and TRBJ2-7; a possible D gene is TRBD1 (6 bases). CDR3 size: 13 residues. Trimming left V 5 bases short and J 9 bases short, with 17 bases between. CDR1 MNHNY and CDR2 SVGAGI come from the germline V gene (reference sequence). The CDR3 DNA follows: TGTGCCAGCAGTCGACAGGCCCGGTCATGGCAGTACGTC. Translating it yields CASSRQARSWQYV.

This clonotype was found a few times. The gene calls are TRBV10-3 and TRBJ2-2; D unclear. This CDR3 has 15 amino acids. Looked up from germline, CDR1 is ENHRY and CDR2 is SYGVKD. Trimming removed 0 bases at V and 1 base at J, with 6 bases between. DNA of the CDR3: TGTGCCATCAGTGAGTCGACCGGGAACACCGGGGAGCTGTTTTTT. It is translated as CAISESTGNTGELFF.

This clonotype was detected only a few times. The rearrangement links TRBV11-3 to TRBJ2-5; TRBD1 might be the D (5 bases). Germline V gene sequence: CDR1 SGHNT, CDR2 YENEEA. CDR3 length: 15 residues. Trimming pared 2 bases from V and 2 bases from J, leaving 12 bases between. CDR3 sequence: CASSLNGAIQETQYF. The CDR3 DNA reads TGTGCCAGCAGCTTAAATGGGGCGATACAAGAGACCCAGTACTTC.

The chain joins TRBV20-1 to TRBJ2-3; D not certain. The V and J ends lost 2 bases and 5 bases respectively, with 5 bases between them. This CDR3 is 11 amino acids long. The germline gives CDR1 DFQATT, CDR2 SNEGSKA (reference sequence). CDR3 nucleotides: TGCAGTGCTAGACGTGGAGATACGCAGTATTTT. It yields the protein CSARRGDTQYF.

This sequence joins TRBV7-8 and TRBJ1-5, with a weak D call TRBD1 (5 bases). Germline lookup yields CDR1 SGHVS and CDR2 FQNEAQ. V shed 5 bases and J shed 4 bases, with 9 bases lying between them. This CDR3 comprises 13 residues. The CDR3 nucleotides are TGTGCCAGCAGCGCCAGGGAAAATCAGCCCCAGCATTTT. This sequence encodes CASSARENQPQHF.

This clonotype showed up just a few times. The chain links TRBV29-1 to TRBJ2-3; D is ambiguous. Looked up from germline, CDR1 is SQVTM and CDR2 is ANQGSEA. The CDR3 length is 12 residues. Trimming took 4 bases from V and 6 from J, leaving 11 bases between them. The CDR3 reads CSVVLVGDTQYF. CDR3 in DNA: TGCAGCGTTGTACTTGTAGGGGATACGCAGTATTTT.

Concerning this clonotype itself: Relative to the germline gene, one junction end is altered; a read error may explain this. J is TRBJ2-1 and V is TRBV7-8; 12 positions match TRBD2. The CDR3 has 18 amino acids. Germline values: CDR1 SGHVS, CDR2 FQNEAQ. This CDR3 reads CASSLAGSGLAGGNEEFF. The CDR3 DNA sequence: TGTGCCAGCAGCTTAGCGGGGAGCGGGCTAGCGGGGGGGAATGAGGAGTTCTTC.

This chain links TRBV29-1 with TRBJ2-1; 13 bases match TRBD2. V lost 3 bases and J lost 10; bases outside the gene matches: 15. CDR1 is SQVTM, CDR2 ANQGSEA, per germline. The CDR3 spans 17 residues. Here the CDR3 reads CSVESLAGGTPNVEQFF. In DNA, the CDR3 is TGCAGCGTTGAGTCACTAGCGGGGGGGACACCGAATGTAGAGCAGTTCTTC.

This clonotype appeared a few times. J is TRBJ2-3 and V is TRBV10-1, with TRBD2 as a possible D gene (5 bases). CDR1 is WNHNN, CDR2 SYGVQD, per germline (reference sequence). Trimming pared 4 bases from V and 1 base from J, leaving 12 bases between. This CDR3 is built from 15 residues. This chain's CDR3 is CASSVSGDGTDTQYF. DNA for the CDR3: TGCGCCAGCAGTGTCAGCGGCGATGGCACAGATACGCAGTATTTT.

This CDR3 reads CASSQYRETDTQYF. The CDR3, as DNA: TGCGCCAGCAGCCAATACAGGGAAACAGATACGCAGTATTTT. This chain connects TRBV4-3 to TRBJ2-3; perhaps TRBD1 as D (6 bases). This CDR3 is built from 14 residues. The germline V and J ends were trimmed by 2 bases and 3 bases, with 9 bases remaining between them. CDR1 is LGHNA and CDR2 is YSLEER in the germline V gene.

Many counts were recorded for this clonotype. The chain joins TRBV12-3 or TRBV12-4 to TRBJ1-1, with D possibly being TRBD1 (6 bases). CDR3 length: 15 amino acids. Trimming shortened V by 4 bases and J by 0 bases, and 12 bases separated the two germline ends. The CDR3 coding sequence is TGTGCCAGCAGTTCACACAGGGCAGTGAACACTGAAGCTTTCTTT. It codes for CASSSHRAVNTEAFF.

The chain combines TRBV27 with TRBJ1-6, with a possible D match to TRBD1 (5 bases). CDR3 length: 14 amino acids. Germline CDR1 and CDR2: MNHEY and SMNVEV (reference sequence). The germline V and J ends were trimmed by 7 bases and 11 bases, with 18 bases remaining between them. CDR3 DNA sequence: TGTGCCAGCACTCCTCTCCCCGGACAAACACCCCTCCACTTT. Its translation: CASTPLPGQTPLHF.

The chain combines TRBV9 with TRBJ2-2, with D possibly being TRBD1 or TRBD2 (5 bases each). The CDR3 loop spans 18 amino acids. Germline V gene data show CDR1 as SGDLS and CDR2 as YYNGEE. The V end was cut by 1 base, the J end by 4 bases, with 20 bases between. The CDR3 is CASSVNRGPAFGTGELFF. The DNA for the CDR3 is TGTGCCAGCAGCGTAAATCGGGGACCCGCCTTTGGCACCGGGGAGCTGTTTTTT.

This chain joins TRBV4-2 and TRBJ1-4, with TRBD1 identical over 7 bases. Unmatched junction bases numbered 9, after V lost 5 bases and J lost 6 bases. The CDR3 is made up of 15 amino acids. Germline V CDR1 and CDR2: LGHNA, YNFKEQ. CDR3 protein: CASSTGVTGDEKLFF. The CDR3, as DNA: TGTGCCAGCAGCACCGGAGTAACAGGGGATGAAAAACTGTTTTTT.

Ten or more counts support this clonotype. The chain joins TRBV20-1 to TRBJ2-1; D tentatively fits TRBD1 or TRBD2 (5 bases each). CDR1 and CDR2 from the germline V gene are DFQATT and SNEGSKA (reference sequence). The CDR3 contains 14 residues. V gave up 0 bases and J gave up 8 bases, with 14 bases separating them. The CDR3 bases are TGCAGTGCTAGAGATGGAAGAGGGGCCTATGAGCAGTTCTTC. Translating it yields CSARDGRGAYEQFF.

In this sample, this clonotype turned up many times. This sequence joins TRBV27 and TRBJ2-7; 8 bases fit TRBD1. After removal of 5 bases from V and 6 bases from J, the junction contained 6 bases not matched to a gene. The CDR3 has 13 amino acids. Germline V lookup: CDR1 MNHEY, CDR2 SMNVEV (reference sequence). The CDR3 coding sequence is TGTGCCAGCAGTCTCACAGGGGGTAGCGAGCAGTACGTC. Encoded protein: CASSLTGGSEQYV.

The chain carries TRBV6-5 and TRBJ1-4; TRBD1 is a possible D gene (5 bases). The CDR3 runs to 18 residues. Germline CDR1 and CDR2: MNHEY and SVGAGI. Trimming took 7 bases from V and 0 from J, leaving 21 bases between them. The CDR3 spells CASTERGGIPATNEKLFF. CDR3 nucleotide sequence: TGTGCCAGCACCGAGCGGGGGGGGATCCCAGCAACTAATGAAAAACTGTTTTTT.

The gene calls are TRBV5-1 and TRBJ1-3, with TRBD1 as a possible D gene (6 bases). Deletions cut 4 bases from V and 0 bases from J, with 11 bases between. Germline values: CDR1 SGHRS, CDR2 YFSETQ. The CDR3 has 15 residues. The chain's CDR3 is CASSAQGYSGNTIYF. As DNA, the CDR3 is TGCGCCAGCAGCGCACAGGGTTACTCTGGAAACACCATATATTTT.

The chain couples TRBV20-1 to TRBJ2-1, with 11 bases matching TRBD2. This CDR3 comprises 16 residues. Germline values: CDR1 DFQATT, CDR2 SNEGSKA (reference sequence). V was pared by 5 bases and J by 3 bases, with 9 bases of the junction left unmatched. The CDR3 nucleotides are TGCAGTGCTGACGGGACTAGCGGTGATAACTACAATGAGCAGTTCTTC. Its protein is CSADGTSGDNYNEQFF.

This clonotype has more than one count but fewer than ten. The chain carries TRBV5-1 and TRBJ1-2; D ambiguous. The CDR3 is made up of 15 amino acids. The germline V gene has CDR1 SGHRS and CDR2 YFSETQ. The V and J ends lost 4 bases and 4 bases respectively, with 17 bases between them. CDR3 in amino acids: CASSPGLGVGYGYTF. The CDR3 nucleotides read TGCGCCAGCAGCCCAGGCCTTGGGGTTGGCTATGGCTACACCTTC.

This chain uses TRBV27 with TRBJ2-7; 13 bases agree with TRBD2. The V gene end was trimmed by 6 bases and the J gene end by 5 bases; junction bases not matched to a gene: 4. This CDR3 spans 14 amino acids. Per germline, CDR1 MNHEY and CDR2 SMNVEV (reference sequence). The CDR3 sequence: CASRLAGGPHEQYV. The CDR3 bases are TGTGCCAGCAGACTAGCGGGGGGGCCCCACGAGCAGTACGTC.

The genes are TRBV5-1 and TRBJ2-3; D is perhaps TRBD1 (6 bases). The CDR3 is made up of 17 amino acids. Between the trimmed V and J ends, which lost 4 bases and 6 bases, there was a span of 24 bases. The germline CDR1 and CDR2 sequences are SGHRS and YFSETQ. This chain's CDR3 is CASSTIGTLEGGDTQYF. CDR3 DNA sequence: TGCGCCAGCAGCACTATCGGGACACTAGAAGGTGGTGATACGCAGTATTTT.

This clonotype was seen only a few times. The J gene is TRBJ2-3, the V gene TRBV2; 8 bases are a match to TRBD2. V shed 8 bases and J 0 bases; nucleotides not matched to a gene: 10. CDR3 length equals 16 residues. Per germline, CDR1 SNHLY and CDR2 FYNNEI. CDR3 bases: TGTGCCAGCTCGGCGGGGGGCTTTGCTAGCACAGATACGCAGTATTTT. Protein sequence: CASSAGGFASTDTQYF.

J is TRBJ2-1 and V is TRBV9, with 8 positions matching TRBD2. Germline assignment: CDR1 SGDLS and CDR2 YYNGEE. This CDR3 has 15 residues. Germline trimming cut 0 bases from V and 6 bases from J; bases unmatched to any gene: 5. The CDR3 loop is CASSVGGGTINEQFF. The DNA for the CDR3 is TGTGCCAGCAGCGTAGGCGGGGGGACGATCAATGAGCAGTTCTTC.

This clonotype has ten or more counts. The V call is TRBV20-1, the J call TRBJ2-7; D gene ambiguous. CDR3 size: 13 residues. V lost 0 bases, J lost 1 base, and 7 bases lay in between. Germline V gene data show CDR1 as DFQATT and CDR2 as SNEGSKA (reference sequence). CDR3 sequence: CSAREGSSYEQYV. Here the CDR3 DNA reads TGCAGTGCTAGAGAGGGTAGTTCCTACGAGCAGTACGTC.

The table lists this clonotype with a few counts. The genes are TRBV2 and TRBJ2-3; D tentatively fits TRBD1 or TRBD2 (5 bases each). CDR3 length: 15 amino acids. Germline V gene sequence: CDR1 SNHLY, CDR2 FYNNEI. The V gene lost 9 bases and the J gene lost 5 bases, with 21 bases spanning the gap. This CDR3 reads CASLGRDAQLDTQYF. The CDR3 nucleotides read TGTGCCAGTCTGGGCAGGGACGCTCAACTAGATACGCAGTATTTT. Based on the CDR3 plus reference TRBV2 and TRBJ2-3, the full variable domain is EPEVTQTPSHQVTQMGQEVILRCVPISNHLYFYWYRQILGQKVEFLVSFYNNEISEKSEIFDDQFSVERPDGSNFTLKIRSTKLEDSAMYFCASLGRDAQLDTQYFGPGTRLTVL.

This chain joins TRBV7-2 and TRBJ1-4; possible D gene TRBD1, 5 bases. CDR1 is SGHTA and CDR2 is FQGNSA in the germline V gene. V was pared by 4 bases and J by 17 bases, with 23 bases between. The CDR3 has 14 residues. DNA for the CDR3: TGTGCCAGCAGCTCCTACAGGACAAATCCCCTCCTTTTTTTT. Its protein is CASSSYRTNPLLFF.